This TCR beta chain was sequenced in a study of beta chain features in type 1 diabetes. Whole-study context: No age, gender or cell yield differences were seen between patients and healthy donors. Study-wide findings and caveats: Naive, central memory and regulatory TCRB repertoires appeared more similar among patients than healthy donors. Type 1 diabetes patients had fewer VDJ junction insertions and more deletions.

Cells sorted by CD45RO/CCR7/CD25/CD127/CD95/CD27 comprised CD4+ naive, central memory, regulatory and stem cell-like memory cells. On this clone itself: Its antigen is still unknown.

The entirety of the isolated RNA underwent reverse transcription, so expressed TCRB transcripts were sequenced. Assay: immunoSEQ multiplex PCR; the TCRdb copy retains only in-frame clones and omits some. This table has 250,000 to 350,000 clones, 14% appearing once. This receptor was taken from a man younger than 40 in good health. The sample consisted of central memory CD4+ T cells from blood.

The CDR3 DNA sequence: TGTGCCAGTAGTATAGTGGCGGGAAGGGACGAGCAGTACTTC. Residues: CASSIVAGRDEQYF. The chain is built from TRBV19 and TRBJ2-7; D might be TRBD2 (6 bases). V lost 1 base and J 5 bases, leaving 12 bases between the germline ends. Germline V gene data show CDR1 as LNHDA and CDR2 as SQIVND (reference sequence). The CDR3 has 14 amino acids.